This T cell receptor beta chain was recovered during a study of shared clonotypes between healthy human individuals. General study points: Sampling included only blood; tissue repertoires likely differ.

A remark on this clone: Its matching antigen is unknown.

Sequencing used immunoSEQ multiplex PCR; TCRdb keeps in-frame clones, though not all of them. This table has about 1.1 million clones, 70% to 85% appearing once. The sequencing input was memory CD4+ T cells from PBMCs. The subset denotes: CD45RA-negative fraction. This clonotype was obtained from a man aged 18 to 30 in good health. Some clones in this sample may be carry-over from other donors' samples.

The CDR3 spells CASSGDYYEQYF. In DNA form, the CDR3 reads TGTGCCAGCAGTGGGGACTACTACGAGCAGTACTTC. This chain uses TRBV6-6 with TRBJ2-7; 7 bases are shared with TRBD2. V lost 5 bases to trimming and J lost 3 bases; unmatched junction nucleotides: 1. The CDR3 contains 12 residues. The germline gives CDR1 MNHNY, CDR2 SVGAGI (reference sequence).